This T cell receptor beta chain appears in the sequencing data of a study of CD8 T cells in ankylosing spondylitis. Study-level points and caveats: Characteristic of ankylosing spondylitis blood, it appeared, was a TCR beta motif comprising several highly homologous variants. Disease-linked clones reportedly concentrated significantly in matched ankylosing spondylitis synovial fluid.

The V gene end was trimmed by 2 bases and the J gene end by 4 bases; junction bases not matched to a gene: 13. The CDR3 has 18 amino acids. This clonotype showed up many times. Its antigen is unknown. Making the TCR beta libraries involved quantitative 5'-RACE with molecular barcodes. TCRdb re-called the 5' RACE reads with MiXCR, one entry per CDR3 protein. The sample shows under 55,000 distinct CDR3 sequences, 6.5% to 9% of them seen only once. This TCR came from a female donor with ankylosing spondylitis or in good health (not recorded which). This chain uses TRBV12-3 or TRBV12-4 with TRBJ2-3; TRBD2 aligns across 9 bases. Sequenced material: blood, either unsorted or a sorted T cell fraction (not recorded which). This CDR3 is CASSLLSTRGGPPDTQYF. The CDR3 DNA reads as TGTGCCAGCAGTTTATTATCGACGCGGGGGGGCCCCCCAGATACGCAGTATTTT.